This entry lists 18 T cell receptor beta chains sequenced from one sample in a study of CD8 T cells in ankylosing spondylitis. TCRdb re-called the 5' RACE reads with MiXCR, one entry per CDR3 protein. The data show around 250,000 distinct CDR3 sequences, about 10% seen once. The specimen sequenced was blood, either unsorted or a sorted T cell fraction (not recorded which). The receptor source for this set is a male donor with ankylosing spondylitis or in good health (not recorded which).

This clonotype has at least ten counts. CDR3 loop: CSVMEAGGPTDTQYF. DNA of the CDR3: TGCAGCGTGATGGAAGCGGGAGGGCCCACAGATACGCAGTATTTT. The chain carries TRBV29-1 and TRBJ2-3; 10 bases line up with TRBD2. The CDR3 contains 15 residues. From germline, CDR1 is SQVTM and CDR2 ANQGSEA. V lost 6 bases to trimming and J lost 2 bases; unmatched junction nucleotides: 8.

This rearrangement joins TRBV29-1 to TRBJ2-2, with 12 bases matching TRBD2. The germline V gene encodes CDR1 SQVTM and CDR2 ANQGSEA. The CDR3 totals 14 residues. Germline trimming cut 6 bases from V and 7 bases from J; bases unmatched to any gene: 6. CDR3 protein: CSVASGRGGGELFF. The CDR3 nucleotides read TGCAGCGTAGCTAGCGGGAGGGGCGGCGGGGAGCTGTTTTTT.

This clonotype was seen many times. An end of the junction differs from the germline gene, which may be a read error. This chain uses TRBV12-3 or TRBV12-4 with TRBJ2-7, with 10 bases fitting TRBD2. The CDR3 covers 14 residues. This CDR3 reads CASSSSGRGLGLHF. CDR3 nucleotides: TGTGCCAGCAGCTCCAGCGGGAGGGGCCTCGGCCTTCACTTC.

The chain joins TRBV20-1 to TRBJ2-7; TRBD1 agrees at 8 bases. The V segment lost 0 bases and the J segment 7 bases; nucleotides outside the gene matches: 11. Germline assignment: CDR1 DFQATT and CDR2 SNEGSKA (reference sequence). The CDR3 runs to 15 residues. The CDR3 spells CSARDGWTGFEEQYF. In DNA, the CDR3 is TGCAGTGCTAGAGACGGTTGGACAGGGTTTGAGGAGCAGTACTTC.

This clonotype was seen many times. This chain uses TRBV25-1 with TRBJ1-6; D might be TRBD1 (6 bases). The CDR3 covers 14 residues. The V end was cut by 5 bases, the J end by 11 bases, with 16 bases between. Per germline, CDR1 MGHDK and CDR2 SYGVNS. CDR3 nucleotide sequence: TGTGCCAGCAGTTCAGGGGCACCTTTGACACCCCTCCACTTT. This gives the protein CASSSGAPLTPLHF.

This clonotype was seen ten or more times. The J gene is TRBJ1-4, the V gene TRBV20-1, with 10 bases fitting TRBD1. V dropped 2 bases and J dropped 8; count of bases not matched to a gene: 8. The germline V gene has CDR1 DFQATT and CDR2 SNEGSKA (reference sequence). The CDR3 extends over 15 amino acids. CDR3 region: CSARPGTGDLEKLFF. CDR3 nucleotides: TGCAGTGCTAGACCCGGGACAGGGGACTTGGAAAAACTGTTTTTT.

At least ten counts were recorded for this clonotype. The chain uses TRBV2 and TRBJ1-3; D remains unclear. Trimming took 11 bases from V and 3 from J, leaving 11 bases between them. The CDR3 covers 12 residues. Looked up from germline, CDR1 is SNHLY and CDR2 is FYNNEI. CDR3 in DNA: TGTGCCGTCCAGTCGTTTGGAAACACCATATATTTT. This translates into CAVQSFGNTIYF.

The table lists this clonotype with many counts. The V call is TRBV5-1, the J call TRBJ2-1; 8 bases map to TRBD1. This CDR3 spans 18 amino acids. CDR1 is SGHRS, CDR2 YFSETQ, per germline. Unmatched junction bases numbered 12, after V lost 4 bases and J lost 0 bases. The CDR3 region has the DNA TGCGCCAGCAGCGGAGCACCCACCGGGACAGGCTCCTACAATGAGCAGTTCTTC. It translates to CASSGAPTGTGSYNEQFF.

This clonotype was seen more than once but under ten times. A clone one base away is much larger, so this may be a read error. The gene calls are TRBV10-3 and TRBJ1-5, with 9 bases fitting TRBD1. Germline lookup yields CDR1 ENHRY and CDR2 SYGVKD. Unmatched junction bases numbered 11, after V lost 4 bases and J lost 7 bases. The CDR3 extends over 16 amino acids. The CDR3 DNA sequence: TGTGCCATCAGTGGGGCGACCGGGACAGGGAAACAGCCCCAGCATTTT. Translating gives CAISGATGTGKQPQHF.

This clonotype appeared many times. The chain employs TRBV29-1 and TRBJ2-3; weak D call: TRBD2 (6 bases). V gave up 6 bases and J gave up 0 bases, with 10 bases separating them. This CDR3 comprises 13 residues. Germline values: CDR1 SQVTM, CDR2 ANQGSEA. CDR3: CSVSGLSTDTQYF. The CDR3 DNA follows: TGCAGCGTATCGGGACTGAGCACAGATACGCAGTATTTT.

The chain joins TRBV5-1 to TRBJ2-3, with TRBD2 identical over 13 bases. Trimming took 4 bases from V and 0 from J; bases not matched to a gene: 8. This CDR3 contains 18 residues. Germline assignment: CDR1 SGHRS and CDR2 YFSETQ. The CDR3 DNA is TGCGCCAGCAGCGACCCGGGACTAGCGGGGTGGAGCACAGATACGCAGTATTTT. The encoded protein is CASSDPGLAGWSTDTQYF.

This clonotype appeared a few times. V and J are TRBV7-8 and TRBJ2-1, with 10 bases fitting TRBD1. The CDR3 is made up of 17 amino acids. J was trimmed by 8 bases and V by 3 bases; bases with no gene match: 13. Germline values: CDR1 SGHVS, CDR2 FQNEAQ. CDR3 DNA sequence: TGTGCCAGCAGCTTGTGGGGGATCGGGACAGGGGAGGATGAGCAGTTCTTC. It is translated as CASSLWGIGTGEDEQFF.

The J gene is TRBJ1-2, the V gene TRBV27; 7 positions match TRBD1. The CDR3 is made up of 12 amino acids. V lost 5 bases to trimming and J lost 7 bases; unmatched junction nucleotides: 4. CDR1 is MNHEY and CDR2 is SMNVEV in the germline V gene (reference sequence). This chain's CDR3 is CASSQDRVGYTF. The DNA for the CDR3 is TGTGCCAGCAGTCAAGACAGGGTTGGCTACACCTTC.

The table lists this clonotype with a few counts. The CDR3 DNA is TGTGCCAGCTCACCCGGCACTATCACAGATACGCAGTATTTT. This sequence encodes CASSPGTITDTQYF. V and J are TRBV18 and TRBJ2-3; D not resolved. Trimming took 3 bases from V and 2 from J, leaving 9 bases between them. The germline V gene has CDR1 KGHSH and CDR2 LQKENI. CDR3 length: 14 residues.

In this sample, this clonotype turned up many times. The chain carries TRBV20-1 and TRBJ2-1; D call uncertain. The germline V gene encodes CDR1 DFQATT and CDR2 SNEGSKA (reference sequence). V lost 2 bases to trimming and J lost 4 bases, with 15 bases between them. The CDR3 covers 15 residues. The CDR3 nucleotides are TGCAGTGCTAGACCCCCGGGTGGGGTTTACAATGAGCAGTTCTTC. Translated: CSARPPGGVYNEQFF.

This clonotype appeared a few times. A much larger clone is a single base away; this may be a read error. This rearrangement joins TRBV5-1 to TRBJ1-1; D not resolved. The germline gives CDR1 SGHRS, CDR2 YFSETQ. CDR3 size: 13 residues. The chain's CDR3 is CVSSGNRNTEAFF. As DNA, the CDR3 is TGCGTCAGCAGCGGGAACAGGAACACTGAAGCTTTCTTT.

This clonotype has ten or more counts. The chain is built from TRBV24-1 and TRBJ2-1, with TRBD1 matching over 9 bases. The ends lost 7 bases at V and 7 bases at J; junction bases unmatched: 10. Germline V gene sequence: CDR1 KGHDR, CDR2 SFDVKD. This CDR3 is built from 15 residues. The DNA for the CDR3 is TGTGCCACCAGCGATGAACAGGGGGCTGGGAATGAGCAGTTCTTC. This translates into CATSDEQGAGNEQFF.

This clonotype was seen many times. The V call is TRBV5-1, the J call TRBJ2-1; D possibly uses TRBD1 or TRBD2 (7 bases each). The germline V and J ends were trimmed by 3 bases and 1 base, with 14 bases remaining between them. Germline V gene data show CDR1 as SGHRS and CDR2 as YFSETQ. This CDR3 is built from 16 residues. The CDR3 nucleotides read TGCGCCAGCAGCTCGGGGAGGGGGCTATCCTACAATGAGCAGTTCTTC. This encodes CASSSGRGLSYNEQFF.